This note documents a single TCR beta chain sequence. No antigen is known for it. PCR amplification relied on 60 Vbeta primers (plus 13 Jbeta primers). The table came from immunoSEQ multiplex PCR; TCRdb's copy has only in-frame clones and leaves some out. This sample yields approximately 120,000 clones, of which less than 80% are seen a single time; about 2% belongs to the top ten. The data originate from a study of cytomegalovirus exposure and HLA in healthy donors. Study conclusions and caveats: When analyzed later, the rates of TCR association showed variation by HLA locus, with DRB1 the most and HLA-C the fewest.

The clonotype comes from a man in his forties or fifties in good health and CMV-seronegative. Material for sequencing was PBMCs.

The CDR3 sequence is CASSLFGTGVTGELFF. The CDR3 region has the DNA TGTGCCAGCAGCTTGTTCGGGACAGGAGTCACCGGGGAGCTGTTTTTT. V gene TRBV5-6 combines with J gene TRBJ2-2; 8 nucleotides agree with TRBD1. Trimming cost V 1 base and J 4 bases; bases outside gene matches: 6. Germline lookup yields CDR1 SGHDT and CDR2 YYEEEE. CDR3 length equals 16 residues.